What follows is one T cell receptor (beta chain) and its context. What it binds is not known. Participants comprised healthy donors of bone marrow. Trimming removed 6 bases from V and 4 bases from J; junction bases left unmatched: 9. CDR1 is SNHLY, CDR2 FYNNEI, per germline. The CDR3 length is 15 residues. This record belongs to a study of cytomegalovirus exposure and HLA in healthy donors. Across the study: A data release that came early held tens of millions of unique TCRs from HLA-typed donors.

The PCR had 60 Vbeta and 13 Jbeta primers. Clones were sequenced by immunoSEQ multiplex PCR, and TCRdb holds only the in-frame ones, with some missing. The repertoire holds some 120,000 clones, about 73% seen once, with 8.2% in the top ten. The study, taken as a whole, reports: Several V segments, TRBV6-2 and TRBV6-3 among them, could not be told apart and were dropped.

The source of this sequence is a woman aged 40 to 50 in good health and CMV-seropositive. The material sequenced was PBMCs. The chain employs TRBV2 and TRBJ2-3; 8 bases fit TRBD2. The CDR3 DNA is TGTGCCAGCAGGATGCGGGGGGAGTTCGCAGATACGCAGTATTTT. This translates into CASRMRGEFADTQYF.